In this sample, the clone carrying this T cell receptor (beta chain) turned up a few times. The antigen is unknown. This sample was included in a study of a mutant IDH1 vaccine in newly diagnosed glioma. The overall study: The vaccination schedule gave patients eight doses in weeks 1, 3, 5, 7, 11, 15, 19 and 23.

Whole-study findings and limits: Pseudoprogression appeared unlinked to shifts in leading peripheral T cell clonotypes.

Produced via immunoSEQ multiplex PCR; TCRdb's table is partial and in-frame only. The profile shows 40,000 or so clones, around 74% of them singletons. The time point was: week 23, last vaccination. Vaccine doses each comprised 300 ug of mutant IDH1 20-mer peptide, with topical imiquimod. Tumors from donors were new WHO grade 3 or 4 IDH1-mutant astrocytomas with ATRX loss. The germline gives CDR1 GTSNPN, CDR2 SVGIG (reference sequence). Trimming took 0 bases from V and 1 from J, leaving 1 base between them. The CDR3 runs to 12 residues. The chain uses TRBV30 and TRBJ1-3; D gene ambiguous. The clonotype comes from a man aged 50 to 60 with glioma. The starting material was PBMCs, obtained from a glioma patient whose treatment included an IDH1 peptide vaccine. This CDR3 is CAWSVSGNTIYF. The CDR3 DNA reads TGTGCCTGGAGTGTTTCTGGAAACACCATATATTTT.